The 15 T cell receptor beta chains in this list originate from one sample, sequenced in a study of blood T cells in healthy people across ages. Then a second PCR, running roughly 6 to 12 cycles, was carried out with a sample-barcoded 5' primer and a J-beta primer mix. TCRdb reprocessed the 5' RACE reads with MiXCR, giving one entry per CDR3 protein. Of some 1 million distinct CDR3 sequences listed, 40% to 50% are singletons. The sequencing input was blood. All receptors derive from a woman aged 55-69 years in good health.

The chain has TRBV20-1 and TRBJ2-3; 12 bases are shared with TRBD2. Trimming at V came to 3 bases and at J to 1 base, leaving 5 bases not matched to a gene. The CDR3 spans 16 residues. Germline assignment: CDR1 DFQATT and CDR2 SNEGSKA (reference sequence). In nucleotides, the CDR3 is TGCAGTGCTAGGACTAGCGGGAGTGGCGGCACAGATACGCAGTATTTT. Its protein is CSARTSGSGGTDTQYF.

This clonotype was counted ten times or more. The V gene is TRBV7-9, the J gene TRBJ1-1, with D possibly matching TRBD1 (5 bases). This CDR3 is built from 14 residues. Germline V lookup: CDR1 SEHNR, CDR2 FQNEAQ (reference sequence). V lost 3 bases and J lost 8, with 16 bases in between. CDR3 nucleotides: TGTGCCAGCAGCTTCGGGGGAAGAGAAATAGAAGCTTTCTTT. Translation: CASSFGGREIEAFF.

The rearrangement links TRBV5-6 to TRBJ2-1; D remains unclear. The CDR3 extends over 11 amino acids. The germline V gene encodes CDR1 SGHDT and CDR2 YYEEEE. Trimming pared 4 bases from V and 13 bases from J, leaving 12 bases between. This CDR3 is CASSVGQPQFF. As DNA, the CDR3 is TGTGCCAGCAGCGTGGGCCAACCACAGTTCTTC.

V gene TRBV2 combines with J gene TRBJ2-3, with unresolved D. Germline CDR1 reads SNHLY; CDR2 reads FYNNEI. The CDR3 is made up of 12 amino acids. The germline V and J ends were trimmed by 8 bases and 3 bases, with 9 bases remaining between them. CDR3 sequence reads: CASVGRTDTQYF. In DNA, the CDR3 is TGTGCCAGCGTCGGGCGTACAGATACGCAGTATTTT.

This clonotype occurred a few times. CDR3 in amino acids: CSALTAAGGVHEQYF. CDR3 sequence (DNA): TGCAGTGCTCTTACCGCAGCGGGGGGCGTCCACGAGCAGTACTTC. V and J are TRBV20-1 and TRBJ2-7; TRBD2 aligns across 9 bases. The trim removed 5 bases at V and 5 bases at J, leaving 13 bases unmatched. The CDR3 runs 15 residues. CDR1 and CDR2 (germline): DFQATT, SNEGSKA (reference sequence).

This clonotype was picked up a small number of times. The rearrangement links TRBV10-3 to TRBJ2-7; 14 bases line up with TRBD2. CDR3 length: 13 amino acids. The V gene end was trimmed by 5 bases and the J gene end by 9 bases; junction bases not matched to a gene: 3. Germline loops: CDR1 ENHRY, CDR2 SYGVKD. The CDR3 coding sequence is TGTGCCATCAGTTCCGGGACTAGCGGGAGGCAGTACTTC. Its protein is CAISSGTSGRQYF.

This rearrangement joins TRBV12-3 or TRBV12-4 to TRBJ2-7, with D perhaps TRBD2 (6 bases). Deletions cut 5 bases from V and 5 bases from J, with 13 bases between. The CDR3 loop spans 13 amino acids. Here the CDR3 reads CASSNPGADEQYF. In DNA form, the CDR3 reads TGTGCCAGCAGTAACCCGGGAGCCGACGAGCAGTACTTC.

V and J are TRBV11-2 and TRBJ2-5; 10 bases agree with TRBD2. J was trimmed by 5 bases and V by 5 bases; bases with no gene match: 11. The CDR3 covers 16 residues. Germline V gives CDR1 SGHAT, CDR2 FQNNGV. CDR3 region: CASSPSAGGMGETQYF. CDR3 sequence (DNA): TGTGCCAGCAGCCCGTCAGCGGGAGGGATGGGGGAGACCCAGTACTTC. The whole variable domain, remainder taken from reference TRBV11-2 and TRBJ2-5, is EAGVAQSPRYKIIEKRQSVAFWCNPISGHATLYWYQQILGQGPKLLIQFQNNGVVDDSQLPKDRFSAERLKGVDSTLKIQPAKLEDSAVYLCASSPSAGGMGETQYFGPGTRLLVL.

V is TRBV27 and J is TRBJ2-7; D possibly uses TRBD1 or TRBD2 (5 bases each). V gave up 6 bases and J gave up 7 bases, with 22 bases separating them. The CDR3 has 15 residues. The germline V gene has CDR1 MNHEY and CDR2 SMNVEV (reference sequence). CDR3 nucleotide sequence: TGTGCCAGCAGCCGTCTTGGGTACGGGGCCGTGGAGCAGTACTTC. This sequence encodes CASSRLGYGAVEQYF.

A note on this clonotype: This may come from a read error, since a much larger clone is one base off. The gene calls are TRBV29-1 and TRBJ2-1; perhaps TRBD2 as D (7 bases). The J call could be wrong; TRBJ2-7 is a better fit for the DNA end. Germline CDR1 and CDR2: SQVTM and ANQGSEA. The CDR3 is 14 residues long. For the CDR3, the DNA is TGCAGCGTGGCCGGAGGGGGGGCCTACAATGAGCAGTACTTC. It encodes CSVAGGGAYNEQYF.

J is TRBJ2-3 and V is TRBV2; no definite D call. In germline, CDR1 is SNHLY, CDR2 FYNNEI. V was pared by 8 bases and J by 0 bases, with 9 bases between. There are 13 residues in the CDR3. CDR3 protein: CASGVVSTDTQYF. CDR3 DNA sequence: TGTGCCAGCGGAGTGGTAAGCACAGATACGCAGTATTTT.

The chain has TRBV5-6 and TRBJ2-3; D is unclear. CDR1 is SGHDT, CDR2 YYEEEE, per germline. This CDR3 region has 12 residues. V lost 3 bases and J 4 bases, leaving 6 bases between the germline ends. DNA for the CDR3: TGTGCCAGCAGCTACCAACCAGATACGCAGTATTTT. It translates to CASSYQPDTQYF.

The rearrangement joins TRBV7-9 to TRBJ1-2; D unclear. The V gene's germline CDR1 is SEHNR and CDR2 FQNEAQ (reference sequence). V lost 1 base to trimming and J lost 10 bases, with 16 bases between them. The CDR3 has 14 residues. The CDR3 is CASSLGGSGSNYTF. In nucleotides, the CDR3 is TGTGCCAGCAGCTTAGGGGGTTCGGGGAGCAACTACACCTTC.

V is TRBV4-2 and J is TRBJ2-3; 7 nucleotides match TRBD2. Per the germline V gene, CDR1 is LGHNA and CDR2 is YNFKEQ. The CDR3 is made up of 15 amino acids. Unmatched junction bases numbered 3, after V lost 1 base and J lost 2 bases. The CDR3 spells CASSQGAGNTDTQYF. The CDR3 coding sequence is TGTGCCAGCAGCCAAGGAGCGGGGAACACAGATACGCAGTATTTT.

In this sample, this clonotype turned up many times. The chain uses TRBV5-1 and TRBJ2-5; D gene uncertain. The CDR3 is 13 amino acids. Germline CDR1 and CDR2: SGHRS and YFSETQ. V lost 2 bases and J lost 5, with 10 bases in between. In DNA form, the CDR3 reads TGCGCCAGCAGCTTTTTCCTTGGGGAGACCCAGTACTTC. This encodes CASSFFLGETQYF.